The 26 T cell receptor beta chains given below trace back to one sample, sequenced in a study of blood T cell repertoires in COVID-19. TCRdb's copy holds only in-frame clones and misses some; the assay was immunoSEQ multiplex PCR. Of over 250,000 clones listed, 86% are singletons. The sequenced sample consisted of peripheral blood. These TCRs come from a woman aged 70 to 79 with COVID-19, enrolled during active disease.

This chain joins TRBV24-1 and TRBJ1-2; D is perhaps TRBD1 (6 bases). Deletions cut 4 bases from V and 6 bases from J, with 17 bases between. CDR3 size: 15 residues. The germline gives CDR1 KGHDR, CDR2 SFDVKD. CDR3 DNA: TGTGCCACCAGTGACCCTTTCGTGGGGGCGAATGGCTACACCTTC. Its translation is CATSDPFVGANGYTF.

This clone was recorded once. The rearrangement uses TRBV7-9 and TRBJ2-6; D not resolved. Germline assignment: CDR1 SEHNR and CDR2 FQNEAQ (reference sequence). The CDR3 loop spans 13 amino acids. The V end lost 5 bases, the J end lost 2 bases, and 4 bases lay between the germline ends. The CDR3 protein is CASSPTGANVLTF. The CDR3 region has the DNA TGTGCCAGCAGCCCAACTGGGGCCAACGTCCTGACTTTC.

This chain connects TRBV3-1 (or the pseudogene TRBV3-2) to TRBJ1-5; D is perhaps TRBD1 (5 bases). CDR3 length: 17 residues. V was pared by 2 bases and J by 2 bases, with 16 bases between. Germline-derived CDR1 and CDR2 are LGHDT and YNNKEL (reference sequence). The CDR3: CASSQQNGREGNQPQHF. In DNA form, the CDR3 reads TGTGCCAGCAGCCAACAAAACGGCAGGGAGGGCAATCAGCCCCAGCATTTT.

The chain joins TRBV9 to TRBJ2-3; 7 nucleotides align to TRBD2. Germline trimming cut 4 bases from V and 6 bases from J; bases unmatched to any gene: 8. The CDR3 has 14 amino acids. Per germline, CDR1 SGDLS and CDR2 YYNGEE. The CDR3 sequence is CASSPGLLRDTQYF. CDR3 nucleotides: TGTGCCAGCAGCCCGGGACTACTAAGGGATACGCAGTATTTT. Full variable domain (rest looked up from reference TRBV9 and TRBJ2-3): DSGVTQTPKHLITATGQRVTLRCSPRSGDLSVYWYQQSLDQGLQFLIQYYNGEERAKGNILERFSAQQFPDLHSELNLSSLELGDSALYFCASSPGLLRDTQYFGPGTRLTVL.

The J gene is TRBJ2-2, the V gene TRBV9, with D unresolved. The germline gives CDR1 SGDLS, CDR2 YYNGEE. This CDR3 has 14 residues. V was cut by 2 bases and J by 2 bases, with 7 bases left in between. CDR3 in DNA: TGTGCCAGCAGCGTTTTGAGTAACACCGGGGAGCTGTTTTTT. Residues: CASSVLSNTGELFF.

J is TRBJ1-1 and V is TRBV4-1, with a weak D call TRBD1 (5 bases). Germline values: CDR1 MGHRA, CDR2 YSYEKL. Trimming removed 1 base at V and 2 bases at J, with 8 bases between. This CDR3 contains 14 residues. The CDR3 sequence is CASSQGGGNTEAFF. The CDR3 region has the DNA TGCGCCAGCAGCCAAGGGGGGGGTAACACTGAAGCTTTCTTT.

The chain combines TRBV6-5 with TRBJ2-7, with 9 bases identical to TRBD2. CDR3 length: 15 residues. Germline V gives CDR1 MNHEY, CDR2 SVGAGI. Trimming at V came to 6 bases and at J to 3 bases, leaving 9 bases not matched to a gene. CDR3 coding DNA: TGTGCCAGCAGATTAGCGGGGGAGCCTGGCTACGAGCAGTACTTC. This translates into CASRLAGEPGYEQYF.

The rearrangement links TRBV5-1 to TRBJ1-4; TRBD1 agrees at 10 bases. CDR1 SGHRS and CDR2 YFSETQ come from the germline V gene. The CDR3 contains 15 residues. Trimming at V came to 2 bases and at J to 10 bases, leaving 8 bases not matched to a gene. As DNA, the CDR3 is TGCGCCAGCAGCTTCACCGGACAGGGGGAGGCAAAACTGTTTTTT. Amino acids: CASSFTGQGEAKLFF.

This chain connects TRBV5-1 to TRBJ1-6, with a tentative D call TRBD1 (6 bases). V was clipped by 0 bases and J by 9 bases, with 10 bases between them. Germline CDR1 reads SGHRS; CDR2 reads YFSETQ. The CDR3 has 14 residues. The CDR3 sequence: CASSLEGVGSPLHF. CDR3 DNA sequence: TGCGCCAGCAGCTTGGAGGGGGTGGGTTCACCCCTCCACTTT.

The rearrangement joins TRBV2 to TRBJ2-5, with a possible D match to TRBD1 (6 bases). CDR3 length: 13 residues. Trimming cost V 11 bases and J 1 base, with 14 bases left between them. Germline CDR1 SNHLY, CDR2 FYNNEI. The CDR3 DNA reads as TGTGCCCTCACGGGGACATCCCAAGAGACCCAGTACTTC. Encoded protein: CALTGTSQETQYF.

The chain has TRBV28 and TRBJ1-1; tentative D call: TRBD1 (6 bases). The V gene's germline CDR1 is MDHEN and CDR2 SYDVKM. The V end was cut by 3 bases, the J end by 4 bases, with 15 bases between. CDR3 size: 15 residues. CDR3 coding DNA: TGTGCCAGCAGTTTGGGGGGGGCTAAGGGCACTGAAGCTTTCTTT. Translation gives CASSLGGAKGTEAFF.

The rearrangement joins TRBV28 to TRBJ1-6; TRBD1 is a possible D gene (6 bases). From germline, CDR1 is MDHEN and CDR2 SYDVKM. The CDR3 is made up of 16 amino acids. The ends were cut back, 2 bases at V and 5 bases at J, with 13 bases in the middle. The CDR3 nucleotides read TGTGCCAGCAGTTTACGGGGGGCGTTGGATAATTCACCCCTCCACTTT. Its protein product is CASSLRGALDNSPLHF.

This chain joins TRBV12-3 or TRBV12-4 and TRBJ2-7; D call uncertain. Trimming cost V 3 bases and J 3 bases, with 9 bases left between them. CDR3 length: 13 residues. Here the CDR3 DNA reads TGTGCCAGCAGTTTGGCGGCATTCTACGAGCAGTACTTC. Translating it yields CASSLAAFYEQYF.

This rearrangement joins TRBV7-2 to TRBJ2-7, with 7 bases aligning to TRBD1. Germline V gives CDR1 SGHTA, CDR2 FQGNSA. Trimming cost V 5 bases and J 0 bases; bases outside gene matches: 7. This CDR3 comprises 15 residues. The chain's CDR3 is CASSLGRDSSYEQYF. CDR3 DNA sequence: TGTGCCAGCAGCCTCGGCCGGGACAGCTCCTACGAGCAGTACTTC. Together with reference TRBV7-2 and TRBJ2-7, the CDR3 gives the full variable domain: GAGVSQSPSNKVTEKGKDVELRCDPISGHTALYWYRQSLGQGLEFLIYFQGNSAPDKSGLPSDRFSAERTGGSVSTLTIQRTQQEDSAVYLCASSLGRDSSYEQYFGPGTRLTVT.

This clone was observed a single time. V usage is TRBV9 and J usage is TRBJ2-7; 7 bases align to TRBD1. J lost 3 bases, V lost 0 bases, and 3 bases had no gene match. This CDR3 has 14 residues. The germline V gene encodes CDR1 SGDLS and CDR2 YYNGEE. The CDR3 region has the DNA TGTGCCAGCAGCGTAGCGGGGACAGACTACGAGCAGTACTTC. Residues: CASSVAGTDYEQYF. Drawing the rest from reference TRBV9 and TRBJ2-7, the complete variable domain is DSGVTQTPKHLITATGQRVTLRCSPRSGDLSVYWYQQSLDQGLQFLIQYYNGEERAKGNILERFSAQQFPDLHSELNLSSLELGDSALYFCASSVAGTDYEQYFGPGTRLTVT.

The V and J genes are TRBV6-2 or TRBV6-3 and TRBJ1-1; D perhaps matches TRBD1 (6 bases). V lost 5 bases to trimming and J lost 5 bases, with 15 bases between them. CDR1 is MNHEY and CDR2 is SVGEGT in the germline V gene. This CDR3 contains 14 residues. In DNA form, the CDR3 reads TGTGCCAGCAGTGACCTGCAAAGGGGGACTGAAGCTTTCTTT. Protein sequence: CASSDLQRGTEAFF.

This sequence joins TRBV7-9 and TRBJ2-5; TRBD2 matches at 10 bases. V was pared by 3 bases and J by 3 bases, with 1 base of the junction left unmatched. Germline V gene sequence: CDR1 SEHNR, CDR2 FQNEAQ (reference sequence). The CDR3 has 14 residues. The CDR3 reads CASSFGLAEETQYF. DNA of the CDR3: TGTGCCAGCAGCTTTGGACTAGCGGAAGAGACCCAGTACTTC. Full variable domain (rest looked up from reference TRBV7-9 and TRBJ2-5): DTGVSQNPRHKITKRGQNVTFRCDPISEHNRLYWYRQTLGQGPEFLTYFQNEAQLEKSRLLSDRFSAERPKGSFSTLEIQRTEQGDSAMYLCASSFGLAEETQYFGPGTRLLVL.

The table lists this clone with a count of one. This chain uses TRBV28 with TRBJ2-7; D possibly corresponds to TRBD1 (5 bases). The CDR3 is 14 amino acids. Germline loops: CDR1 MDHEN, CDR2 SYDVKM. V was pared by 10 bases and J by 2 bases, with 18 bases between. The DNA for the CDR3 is TGTGCCATCATGGGTATAACAGGCGCCTACGAGCAGTACTTC. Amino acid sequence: CAIMGITGAYEQYF.

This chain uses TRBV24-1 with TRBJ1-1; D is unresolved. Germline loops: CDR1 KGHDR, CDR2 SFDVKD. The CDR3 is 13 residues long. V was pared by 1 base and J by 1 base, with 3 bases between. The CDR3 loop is CATSDFGNTEAFF. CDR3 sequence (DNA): TGTGCCACCAGTGATTTCGGGAACACTGAAGCTTTCTTT.

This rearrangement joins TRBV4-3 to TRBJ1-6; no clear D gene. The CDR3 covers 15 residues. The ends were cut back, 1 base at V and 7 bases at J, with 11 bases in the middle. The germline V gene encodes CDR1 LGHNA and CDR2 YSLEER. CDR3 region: CASSQVTGMNSPLHF. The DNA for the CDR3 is TGCGCCAGCAGCCAAGTCACGGGGATGAATTCACCCCTCCACTTT.

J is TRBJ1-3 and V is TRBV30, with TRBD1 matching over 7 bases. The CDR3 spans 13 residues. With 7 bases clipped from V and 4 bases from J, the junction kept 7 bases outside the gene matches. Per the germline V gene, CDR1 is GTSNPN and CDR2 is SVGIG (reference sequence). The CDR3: CAFMTGMGNTIYF. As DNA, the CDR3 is TGTGCCTTTATGACAGGGATGGGAAACACCATATATTTT.

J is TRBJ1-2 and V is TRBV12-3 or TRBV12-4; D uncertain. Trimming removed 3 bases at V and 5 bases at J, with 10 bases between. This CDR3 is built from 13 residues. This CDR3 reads CASSFGQLYGYTF. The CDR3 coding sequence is TGTGCCAGCAGTTTTGGGCAGTTATATGGCTACACCTTC.

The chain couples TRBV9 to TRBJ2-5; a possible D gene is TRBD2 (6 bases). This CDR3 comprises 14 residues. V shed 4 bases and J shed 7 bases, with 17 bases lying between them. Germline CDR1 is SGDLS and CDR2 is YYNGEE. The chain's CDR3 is CASSFGTGDVTQYF. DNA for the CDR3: TGTGCCAGCAGCTTCGGAACGGGGGATGTGACCCAGTACTTC.

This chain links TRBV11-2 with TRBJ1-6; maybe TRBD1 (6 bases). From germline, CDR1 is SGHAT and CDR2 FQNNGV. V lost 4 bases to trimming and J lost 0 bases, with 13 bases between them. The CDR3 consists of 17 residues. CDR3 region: CASSSSQGSSYNSPLHF. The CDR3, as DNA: TGTGCCAGCAGCTCTTCTCAGGGGAGCTCCTATAATTCACCCCTCCACTTT.

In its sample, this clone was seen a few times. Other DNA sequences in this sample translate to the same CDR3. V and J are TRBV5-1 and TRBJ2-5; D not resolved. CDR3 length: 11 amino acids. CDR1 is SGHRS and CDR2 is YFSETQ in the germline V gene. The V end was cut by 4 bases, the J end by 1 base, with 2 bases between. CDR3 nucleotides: TGCGCCAGCAGCCTCCAAGAGACCCAGTACTTC. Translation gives CASSLQETQYF. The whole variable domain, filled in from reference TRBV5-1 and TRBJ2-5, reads KAGVTQTPRYLIKTRGQQVTLSCSPISGHRSVSWYQQTPGQGLQFLFEYFSETQRNKGNFPGRFSGRQFSNSRSEMNVSTLELGDSALYLCASSLQETQYFGPGTRLLVL.

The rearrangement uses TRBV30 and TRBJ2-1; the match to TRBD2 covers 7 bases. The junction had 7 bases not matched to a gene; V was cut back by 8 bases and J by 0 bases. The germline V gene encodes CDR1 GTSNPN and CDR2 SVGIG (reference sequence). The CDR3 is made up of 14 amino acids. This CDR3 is CARSTGGSYNEQFF. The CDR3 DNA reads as TGTGCCCGTTCGACGGGGGGCTCCTACAATGAGCAGTTCTTC.